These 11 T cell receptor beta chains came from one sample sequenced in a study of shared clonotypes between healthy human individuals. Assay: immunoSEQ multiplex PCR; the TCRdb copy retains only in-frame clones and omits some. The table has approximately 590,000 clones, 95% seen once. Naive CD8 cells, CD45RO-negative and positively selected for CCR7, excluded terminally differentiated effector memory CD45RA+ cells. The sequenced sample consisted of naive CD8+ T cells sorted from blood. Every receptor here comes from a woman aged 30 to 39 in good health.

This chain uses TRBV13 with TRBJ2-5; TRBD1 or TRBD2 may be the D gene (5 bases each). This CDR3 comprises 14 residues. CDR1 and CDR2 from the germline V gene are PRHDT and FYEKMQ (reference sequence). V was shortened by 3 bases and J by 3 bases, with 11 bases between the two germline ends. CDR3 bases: TGTGCCAGCAGCTTCTGGGACGGAGAAGAGACCCAGTACTTC. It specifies CASSFWDGEETQYF.

The CDR3 here is CASSHQTSLAPLRGETQYF. In DNA, the CDR3 is TGTGCCAGCAGCCATCAGACTAGCCTAGCACCCCTCAGGGGGGAGACCCAGTACTTC. The chain recombines TRBV14 with TRBJ2-5, with D perhaps matching TRBD1 or TRBD2 (7 bases each). Trimming cost V 3 bases and J 5 bases, with 28 bases left between them. The CDR3 contains 19 residues. The germline V gene encodes CDR1 SGHDN and CDR2 FVKESK.

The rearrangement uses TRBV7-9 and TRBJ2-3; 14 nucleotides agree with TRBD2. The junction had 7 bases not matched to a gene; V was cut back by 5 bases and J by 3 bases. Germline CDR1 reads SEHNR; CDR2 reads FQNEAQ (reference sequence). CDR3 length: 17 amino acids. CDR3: CASSPRTSGRKTDTQYF. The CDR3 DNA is TGTGCCAGCAGCCCAAGGACTAGCGGGAGGAAAACAGATACGCAGTATTTT. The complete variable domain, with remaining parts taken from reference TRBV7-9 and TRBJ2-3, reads DTGVSQNPRHKITKRGQNVTFRCDPISEHNRLYWYRQTLGQGPEFLTYFQNEAQLEKSRLLSDRFSAERPKGSFSTLEIQRTEQGDSAMYLCASSPRTSGRKTDTQYFGPGTRLTVL.

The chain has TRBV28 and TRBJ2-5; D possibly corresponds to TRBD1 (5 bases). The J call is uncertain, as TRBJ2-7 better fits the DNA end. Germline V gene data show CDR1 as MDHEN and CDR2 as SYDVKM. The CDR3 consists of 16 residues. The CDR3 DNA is TGTGCCAGCAGTCCCCCGACAGTGATGATCTCCTACGAGCAGTACTTC. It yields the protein CASSPPTVMISYEQYF.

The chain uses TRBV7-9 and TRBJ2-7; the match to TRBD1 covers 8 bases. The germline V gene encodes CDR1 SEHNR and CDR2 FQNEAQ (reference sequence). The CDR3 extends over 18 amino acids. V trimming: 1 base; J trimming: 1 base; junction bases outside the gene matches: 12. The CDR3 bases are TGTGCCAGCAGCTTAGTCGGCTCAGGGGGCAACCCTTCCTACGAGCAGTACTTC. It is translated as CASSLVGSGGNPSYEQYF.

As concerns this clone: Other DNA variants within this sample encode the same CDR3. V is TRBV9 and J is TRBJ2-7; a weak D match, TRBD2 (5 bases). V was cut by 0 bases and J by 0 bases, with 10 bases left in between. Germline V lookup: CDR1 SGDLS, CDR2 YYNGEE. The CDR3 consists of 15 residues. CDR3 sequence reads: CASSVEGLSSYEQYF. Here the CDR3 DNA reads TGTGCCAGCAGCGTAGAAGGACTCAGCTCCTACGAGCAGTACTTC.

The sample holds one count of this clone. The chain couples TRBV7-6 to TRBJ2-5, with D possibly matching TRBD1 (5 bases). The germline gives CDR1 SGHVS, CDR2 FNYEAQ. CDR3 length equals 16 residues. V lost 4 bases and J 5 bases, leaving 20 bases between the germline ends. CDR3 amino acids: CASSSSTPDTSETQYF. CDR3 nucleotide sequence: TGTGCCAGCAGCTCCTCCACCCCGGACACCTCGGAGACCCAGTACTTC.

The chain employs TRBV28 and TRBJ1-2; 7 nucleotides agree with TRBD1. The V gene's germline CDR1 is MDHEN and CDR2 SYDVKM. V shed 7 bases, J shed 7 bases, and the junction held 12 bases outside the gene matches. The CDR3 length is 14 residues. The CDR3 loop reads CASTRGEGASGYTF. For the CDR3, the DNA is TGTGCCAGCACCCGGGGAGAGGGGGCGAGTGGCTACACCTTC.

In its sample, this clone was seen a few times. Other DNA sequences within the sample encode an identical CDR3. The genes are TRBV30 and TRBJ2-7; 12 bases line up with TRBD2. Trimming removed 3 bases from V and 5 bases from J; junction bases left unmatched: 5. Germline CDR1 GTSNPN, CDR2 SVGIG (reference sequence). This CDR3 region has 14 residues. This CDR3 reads CAWSAGLAGHEQYF. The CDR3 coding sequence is TGTGCCTGGAGCGCTGGACTAGCGGGACACGAGCAGTACTTC.

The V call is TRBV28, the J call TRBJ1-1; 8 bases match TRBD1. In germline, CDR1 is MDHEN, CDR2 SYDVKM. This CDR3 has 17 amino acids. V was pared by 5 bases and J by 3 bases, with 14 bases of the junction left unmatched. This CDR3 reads CASSLQGAFLGDTEAFF. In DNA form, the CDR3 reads TGTGCCAGCAGTCTCCAGGGGGCTTTTTTAGGGGACACTGAAGCTTTCTTT.

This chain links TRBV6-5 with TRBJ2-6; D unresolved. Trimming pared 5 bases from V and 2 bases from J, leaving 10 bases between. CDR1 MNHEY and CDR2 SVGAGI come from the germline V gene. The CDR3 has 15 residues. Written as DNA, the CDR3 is TGTGCCAGCAGTACTCATTTGGCTGGGGCCAACGTCCTGACTTTC. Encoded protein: CASSTHLAGANVLTF.